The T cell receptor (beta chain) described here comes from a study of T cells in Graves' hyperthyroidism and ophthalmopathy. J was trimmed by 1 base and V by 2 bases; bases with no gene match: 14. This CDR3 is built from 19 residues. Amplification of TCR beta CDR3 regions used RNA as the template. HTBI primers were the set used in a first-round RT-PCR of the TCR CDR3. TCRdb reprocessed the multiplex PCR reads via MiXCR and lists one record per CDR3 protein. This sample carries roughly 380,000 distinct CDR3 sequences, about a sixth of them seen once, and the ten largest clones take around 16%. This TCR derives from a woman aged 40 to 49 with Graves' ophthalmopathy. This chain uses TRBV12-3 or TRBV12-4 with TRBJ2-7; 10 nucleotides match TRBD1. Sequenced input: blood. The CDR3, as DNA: TGTGCCAGCAGTTTATCCGGGGGGTGGGGACAGGGGAATTCCTACGAGCAGTACTTC. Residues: CASSLSGGWGQGNSYEQYF.